These 14 T cell receptor beta chains were sequenced from one sample in a study of beta chain features in type 1 diabetes. Every isolated RNA sample was fully reverse transcribed, so sequencing captured expressed TCRB transcripts. Profiled with immunoSEQ multiplex PCR; TCRdb holds only in-frame clones, not every one. The table lists hundreds of thousands of clones, 15% to 19% of them singletons. The sample taken for sequencing was naive CD4+ T cells from blood. The receptors shown here come from a man aged 18-30 years in good health.

V is TRBV5-1 and J is TRBJ2-3; 8 bases agree with TRBD2. From germline, CDR1 is SGHRS and CDR2 YFSETQ. This CDR3 contains 16 residues. Germline trimming cut 0 bases from V and 1 base from J; bases unmatched to any gene: 4. CDR3: CASSLEAGDRTDTQYF. Written as DNA, the CDR3 is TGCGCCAGCAGCTTGGAAGCGGGGGACCGCACAGATACGCAGTATTTT.

The rearrangement links TRBV7-3 to TRBJ2-3; D may be TRBD1 or TRBD2 (5 bases each). The CDR3 extends over 17 amino acids. In germline, CDR1 is SGHTA, CDR2 FQGTGA. V was cut by 0 bases and J by 4 bases, with 17 bases left in between. CDR3: CASSLTSRGQASDTQYF. The CDR3 bases are TGTGCCAGCAGCTTAACCTCACGGGGCCAGGCATCAGATACGCAGTATTTT. Using reference TRBV7-3 and TRBJ2-3 for the parts outside the CDR3, the full variable domain is GAGVSQTPSNKVTEKGKYVELRCDPISGHTALYWYRQSLGQGPEFLIYFQGTGAADDSGLPNDRFFAVRPEGSVSTLKIQRTERGDSAVYLCASSLTSRGQASDTQYFGPGTRLTVL.

This clone was seen a handful of times. DNA for the CDR3: TGTGCCAGCAGTAACCCGGGACAGAACTATGGCTACACCTTC. The encoded protein is CASSNPGQNYGYTF. V usage is TRBV6-1 and J usage is TRBJ1-2, with 7 bases lining up with TRBD1. Trimming cost V 5 bases and J 2 bases; bases outside gene matches: 5. This CDR3 region has 14 residues. Germline V gene data show CDR1 as MNHNS and CDR2 as SASEGT.

Remarks on this clone: The identical CDR3 is also encoded by other nucleotide sequences in the sample. This chain links TRBV29-1 with TRBJ2-2; 7 nucleotides agree with TRBD2. The trim removed 6 bases at V and 4 bases at J, leaving 11 bases unmatched. The germline V gene encodes CDR1 SQVTM and CDR2 ANQGSEA. The CDR3 extends over 15 amino acids. The CDR3 sequence: CSVGGWGGRTGELFF. The CDR3 bases are TGCAGCGTGGGGGGGTGGGGCGGCCGCACCGGGGAGCTGTTTTTT.

This clone has only a few counts. The chain has TRBV6-5 and TRBJ2-7; D gene ambiguous. Germline values: CDR1 MNHEY, CDR2 SVGAGI. The CDR3 covers 13 residues. V was trimmed by 8 bases and J by 2 bases, leaving 13 bases between them. As DNA, the CDR3 is TGTGCCAGCTCCCAAGCTGCCGCCTACGAGCAGTACTTC. Translated: CASSQAAAYEQYF.

This chain uses TRBV7-9 with TRBJ1-5, with D perhaps matching TRBD1 (5 bases). Trimming left V 5 bases short and J 11 bases short, with 16 bases between. The CDR3 is 13 amino acids. The germline gives CDR1 SEHNR, CDR2 FQNEAQ (reference sequence). The CDR3 region has the DNA TGTGCCAGCAGCCGCCAGGGAGGGAGGGCCCAGCATTTT. It yields the protein CASSRQGGRAQHF.

This clone has only a few counts. The chain is built from TRBV25-1 and TRBJ1-1; TRBD1 aligns across 11 bases. There are 16 residues in the CDR3. Germline assignment: CDR1 MGHDK and CDR2 SYGVNS. J was trimmed by 7 bases and V by 1 base; bases with no gene match: 8. The CDR3, as DNA: TGTGCCAGCAGTGAATTAGGGACAGGGGGTTCTAATGAAGCTTTCTTT. This encodes CASSELGTGGSNEAFF.

The chain is built from TRBV9 and TRBJ1-2, with D tentatively TRBD1 (6 bases). CDR3 size: 14 residues. Germline lookup yields CDR1 SGDLS and CDR2 YYNGEE. V dropped 3 bases and J dropped 6 bases, with 15 bases sitting between them. The CDR3 sequence: CASSEARGADGYTF. The DNA for the CDR3 is TGTGCCAGCAGCGAGGCCCGGGGGGCGGATGGCTACACCTTC.

This clone showed up just a few times. The rearrangement joins TRBV15 to TRBJ1-2, with a possible D match to TRBD1 (5 bases). The germline CDR1 and CDR2 sequences are LNHNV and YYDKDF (reference sequence). The germline V and J ends were trimmed by 5 bases and 5 bases, with 21 bases remaining between them. This CDR3 has 16 amino acids. CDR3 DNA: TGTGCCACCAGCGACAACTCCAGGGTCCGGGGATATGGCTACACCTTC. This codes for CATSDNSRVRGYGYTF.

The table lists this clone with a few counts. CDR3 bases: TGTGCCAGCAGCGTATCCGGGAGACTTACCGGGGAGCTGTTTTTT. As protein: CASSVSGRLTGELFF. The J gene is TRBJ2-2, the V gene TRBV9; possible D gene TRBD2, 6 bases. The CDR3 length is 15 residues. Trimming stripped 1 base from V and 5 bases from J, with 12 bases between. CDR1 is SGDLS and CDR2 is YYNGEE in the germline V gene.

This clone was found a few times. The chain has TRBV30 and TRBJ1-1; 7 bases fit TRBD1. Germline lookup yields CDR1 GTSNPN and CDR2 SVGIG (reference sequence). This CDR3 has 15 residues. J gave up 1 base and V 3 bases, and 8 bases lay outside the gene matches. The CDR3 nucleotides read TGTGCCTGGAGACAAATCGGGACAGCGAACACTGAAGCTTTCTTT. Translated, it gives CAWRQIGTANTEAFF.

The gene calls are TRBV7-9 and TRBJ1-1; D unresolved. Trimming left V 5 bases short and J 6 bases short, with 7 bases between. CDR1 and CDR2 from the germline V gene are SEHNR and FQNEAQ (reference sequence). The CDR3 loop spans 11 amino acids. The CDR3 here is CASSLKAEAFF. Written as DNA, the CDR3 is TGTGCCAGCAGCCTTAAAGCTGAAGCTTTCTTT.

CDR3 sequence (DNA): TGTGCCAGCAGCTTTAACCCAACCGGGGAGACCCAGTACTTC. Its translation: CASSFNPTGETQYF. This chain connects TRBV7-2 to TRBJ2-5; no definite D call. Trimming left V 3 bases short and J 5 bases short, with 13 bases between. There are 14 residues in the CDR3. The germline gives CDR1 SGHTA, CDR2 FQGNSA.

The V call is TRBV21-1, the J call TRBJ2-3; whether TRBD1, the table's D call, matches the DNA was not checked. TRBV21-1 is a pseudogene segment. The CDR3 is 14 residues long. CDR3 in DNA: TGTGCCAGCAGCAATTTCCAGGGGCCAGATACGCAGTATTTT. This sequence encodes CASSNFQGPDTQYF.